This TCR beta chain derives from a study of blood T cell repertoires in COVID-19 (dated by TCRdb to about 2020). Background for the entire study: Samples covering the acute and convalescent phases of COVID-19 were provided by collaborators in the United States, Italy and Spain. The prospective study material was composed of cDNA or gDNA derived from T cells, B-cell-depleted T cells, or PBMCs. Deeply sampled blood TCRbeta repertoires from subjects exposed to, actively infected with, or recovered from COVID-19 were included in the dataset. The repertoires were made available in a free public database intended to serve as a resource for research on the immune response to SARS-CoV-2. The samples were drawn from two sources: the first 160 participants of the ongoing ImmuneRACE study, and fewer than 1,500 subjects contributed by 6 global collaborators. Sample metadata almost always included a de-identified subject ID, COVID-19 status, age in years and sex. Where available, HLA class I and class II types were taken from metadata supplied by the sample provider and were not determined by assay-based typing. Results and caveats for the whole study, not just this receptor: The quantity of clinical and demographic metadata differed by source and by participant and was supplied without curation.

In this sample, this clone turned up a few times. It lacks a known antigen. No quality values exist for individual bases; no much larger clone is one base distant. TCRbeta CDR3 regions were amplified from genomic DNA by means of the immunoSEQ Assay, a bias-controlled multiplex PCR. Regarding the original processing steps: The number of nucleated cells in each sample was estimated by amplification of reference gene primers within the assay. To quantify the absolute abundance of each unique TCRbeta CDR3 rearrangement, sequence reads were collapsed and filtered. Productive Simpson clonality was computed per sample as the square root of Simpson's diversity index over productive rearrangements. TCRdb obtained this table from immuneACCESS and retained in-frame rearrangements with V and J assigned. These tables miss some clones; where compared with another copy, unresolved V genes account for less than half of the shortfall, and the remainder is unexplained. For V, J and clone size, that table is used; D and trimming come from the DNA. The sample includes more than 100,000 clones, with about three quarters observed a single time. The ten largest make up about 0.85% of the sample.

The collaborating institutions used their own protocols to collect whole blood in K2EDTA tubes. For TCRbeta analysis, collaborator samples were shipped as frozen whole blood, as isolated PBMCs, or as DNA extracted from either sample type. From the cysteine up to the phenylalanine, the CDR3 has a length of 12 residues. Only the CDR3 portion is preserved as DNA: 36 bases, with reading frame beginning at the first base. Trimming removed 5 bases from V and 7 bases from J, leaving 11 bases between the germline ends. The source is a human donor with acute or convalescent COVID-19. The donor label of this sample is uncertain. The specimen was peripheral blood. Rearrangement joined TRBV23-1 to TRBJ1-2; too little of a D gene remains to name it. TRBV23-1 has ORF status, its function being uncertain. The DNA sequence is given as TGCGCCAGCAGTGCCGATAGCGGTGGCTACACCTTC. This is translated as CASSADSGGYTF.